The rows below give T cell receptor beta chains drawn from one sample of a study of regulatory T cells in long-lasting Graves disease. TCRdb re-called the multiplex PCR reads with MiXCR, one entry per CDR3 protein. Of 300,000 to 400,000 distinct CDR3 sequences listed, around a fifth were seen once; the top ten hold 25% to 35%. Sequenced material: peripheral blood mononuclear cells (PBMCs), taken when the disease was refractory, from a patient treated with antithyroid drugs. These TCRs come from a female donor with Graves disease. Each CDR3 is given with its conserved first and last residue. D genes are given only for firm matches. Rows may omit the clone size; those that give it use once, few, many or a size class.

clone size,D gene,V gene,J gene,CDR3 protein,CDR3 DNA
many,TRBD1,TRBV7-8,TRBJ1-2,CASSPRDRVKDGYTF,TGTGCCAGCAGCCCGAGGGACAGGGTGAAGGATGGCTACACCTTC
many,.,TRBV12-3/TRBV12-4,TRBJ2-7,CASSSRRRTVEQYF,TGTGCCAGCAGTTCAAGACGGCGTACCGTAGAGCAGTACTTC
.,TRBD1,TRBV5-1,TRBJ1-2,CASSFQGAPGYTF,TGCGCCAGCAGTTTCCAGGGGGCGCCGGGCTACACCTTC
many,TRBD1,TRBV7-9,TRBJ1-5,CASSYLGTGGTQPQHF,TGTGCCAGCAGCTATCTCGGGACAGGGGGGACTCAGCCCCAGCATTTT
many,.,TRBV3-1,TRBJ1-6,CASSQEGSPLHF,TGTGCCAGCAGCCAAGAAGGCTCACCCCTCCACTTT
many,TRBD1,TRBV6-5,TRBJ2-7,CASSYDRATYEQYF,TGTGCCAGCAGTTACGACAGGGCCACCTACGAGCAGTACTTC
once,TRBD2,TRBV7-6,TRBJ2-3,CACSLGLAGDQGTDTQYF,TGTGCCTGCAGCTTAGGACTAGCGGGGGATCAAGGCACAGATACGCAGTATTTT
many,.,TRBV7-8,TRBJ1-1,CASSRRPGDTRPNTEAFF,TGTGCCAGCAGCCGACGGCCCGGGGACACACGACCGAACACTGAAGCTTTCTTT
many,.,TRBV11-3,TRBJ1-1,CASSPYQNTEAFF,TGTGCCAGCAGCCCCTACCAGAACACTGAAGCTTTCTTT
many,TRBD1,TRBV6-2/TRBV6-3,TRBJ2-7,CASKSVTDRDPYEQYF,TGTGCCAGCAAAAGCGTCACTGACAGGGACCCCTACGAGCAGTACTTC
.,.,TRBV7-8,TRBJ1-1,CASSLSLTFEAFF,TGTGCCAGCAGCTTATCCCTGACCTTCGAAGCTTTCTTT
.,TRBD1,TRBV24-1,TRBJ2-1,CATSDLRGQGSWGQFF,TGTGCCACCAGTGATTTGCGGGGACAGGGTTCCTGGGGGCAGTTCTTC
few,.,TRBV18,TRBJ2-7,CASSPSTVSYEQYF,TGTGCCAGCTCACCAAGTACAGTCTCCTACGAGCAGTACTTC
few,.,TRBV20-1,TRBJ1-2,CSASDRPLYGYTF,TGCAGTGCTAGTGACAGGCCCCTCTACGGCTACACCTTC
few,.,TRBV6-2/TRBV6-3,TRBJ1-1,CASSYGWGTEAFF,TGTGCCAGCAGCTACGGGTGGGGCACTGAAGCTTTCTTT
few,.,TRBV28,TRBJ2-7,CASSRDHYEQYF,TGTGCCAGCAGTCGAGACCACTACGAGCAGTACTTC
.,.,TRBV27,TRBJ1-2,CASRQADGDYGYTF,TGTGCCAGCAGACAAGCCGACGGGGACTATGGCTACACCTTC
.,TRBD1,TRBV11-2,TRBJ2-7,CASSFHPGQGSTYEQYF,TGTGCCAGCAGCTTCCACCCGGGACAGGGCTCAACCTACGAGCAGTACTTC
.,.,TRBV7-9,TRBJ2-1,CASSPARGGDYNEQFF,TGTGCCAGCAGCCCTGCCCGGGGCGGGGACTACAATGAGCAGTTCTTC
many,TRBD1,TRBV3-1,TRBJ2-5,CASSSTGGAETQYF,TGTGCCAGCAGCTCCACAGGGGGCGCGGAGACCCAGTACTTC
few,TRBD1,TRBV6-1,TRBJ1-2,CASTKDRVDGYTF,TGTGCCAGCACCAAGGACAGGGTAGATGGCTACACCTTC